The entry below gives a single T cell receptor beta chain sequence along with its context. In its sample, this clone was seen many times. No cognate antigen has been identified for it. With the read ending 3 residues before the CDR3 end, the germline J gene is used to fill in that end. This sample is part of a study of T cell clonality in common variable immunodeficiency (dated by TCRdb to between 2014 and 2016). Overall study results and their limits: Correlations of repertoire features with clinical complications were constrained by heterogeneity among patients within the CVID cohort. Fewer TCRbeta clones were shared among CVID subjects than among healthy controls (p < 0.0001). Although equal DNA input was used, an average of about 81,820 unique sequences per sample was obtained for controls, compared with approximately 30,000 for CVID samples. TCRbeta clonality was higher in CVID subjects than in healthy controls (t-test p = 0.018), and the increase was most characteristic of about a third of subjects. It was noted by the authors that sequencing of the repertoires of T cell subpopulations would be needed to clarify the cause of the increased clonality in CVID. CVID TCRbeta sequences reportedly showed fewer deletions and N-nucleotide insertions and lacked highly modified clones with 13 or more V deletions.

V is trimmed back by 3 bases and J by 4 bases, and the junction contains 4 bases that no gene match accounts for. The germline V gene sets CDR1 to KGHSH and CDR2 to LQKENI. Inclusive of the bounding cysteine and phenylalanine, the CDR3 is 15 residues long. Shown are 36 bases from within the CDR3, in frame from base 1. Most of the CVID patients and most of the healthy controls were of Caucasian heritage. Heparinized peripheral whole blood samples of 5 to 8 ml were collected from each donor. Genomic DNA from adults with common variable immune deficiency (CVID) and from healthy adult controls was used to sequence TCRbeta CDR3 repertoires. The control group comprised some 22 healthy adult volunteers, around twelve female and approximately ten male, aged 23 to 66 years with a mean age of around 37. To isolate peripheral blood mononuclear cells, diluted blood was subjected to density centrifugation over Hypaque 1077 or Ficoll-Paque. Genomic DNA was obtained from unsorted mononuclear cells using either Qiagen column purification or a centrifugation-based method.

CVID samples and control samples contributed equivalent amounts of genomic DNA as sequencing input. For every sample, a 60 bp segment covering the rearranged TCRbeta CDR3 region was amplified and then sequenced. The immunoSEQ assay, a bias-corrected multiplex PCR combined with high-throughput sequencing, was used for TCRbeta amplification. In the paper's pipeline: Each unique nucleotide sequence was treated as a clone and annotated with V, D and J genes, copy number and frequency. Sequences were labeled productive if in frame, and non-productive if out of frame or containing stop codons. As previously described, clonality was computed from Shannon's entropy. The predicted amino acid sequences of productive clones were used to derive the mean CDR3 Kyte-Doolittle hydropathy. The R hclust function was used to hierarchically cluster scaled V gene usage with Manhattan distance and complete linkage. Sharing of clones by CDR3 amino acid sequence was evaluated through resampling of 12 repertoires per group over 100 rounds. Repertoires were searched for approximately 70 published EBV-specific and about 240 published CMV-specific TCRbeta sequences. Analysis left out a couple of CVID samples that produced under 10,000 sequences, so 35 to 50 CVID repertoires remained. Imported from immuneACCESS, the table was reduced by TCRdb to in-frame sequences with V and J called. These copies leave out some clones; in studies compared against another copy, an unresolved V gene accounts for under half, and the cause of the remainder is not known. V and J calls and clone size are those listed in that table; D and trimming were worked out from the DNA. This sample includes around 34,000 clones, and none of them was observed just once. In total, the top ten clones hold 0.95% of the sample.

The chain is made from TRBV18 and TRBJ2-3; 10 bases in the middle match TRBD2. This sequence was found in a person between 18 and 75 years old in good health. Input material: peripheral blood mononuclear cells. The CDR3 is CASSPGAGGPDTQYF. The CDR3 DNA, read in part, is TGTGCCAGCTCACCTGGAGCGGGGGGGCCAGATACG.